The clone carrying this T cell receptor (beta chain) was found a few times. Its antigen is as yet unknown. One entry per CDR3 protein results from TCRdb running MiXCR on the reads. The sample has some 62,000 distinct CDR3 sequences, roughly 21% seen once; the top ten hold roughly 73%. This entry belongs to a study of T cell repertoires in cytomegalovirus infection. Looking at the study overall: It was the public TCR beta signatures that indicated both CMV infection and matching HLA type.

The germline gives CDR1 SGHTA, CDR2 FQGNSA. V lost 8 bases to trimming and J lost 2 bases, with 15 bases between them. This CDR3 region has 14 residues. Study results and limitations: Cumulative frequency (of public TCR beta family members) identified carriers of CMV plus the relevant HLA.

This specimen consisted of CD8+ T cells from cultured PBMCs, obtained from culture after CMV antigen stimulation. The chain combines TRBV7-2 with TRBJ1-2, with D uncertain. The source is a human donor in good health (CMV status not recorded). Some clones in this sample may be carry-over from other donors' samples. The CDR3 bases are TGTGCCAGCCACGGAGCCGGTCGAAACTATGGCTACACCTTC. Translation: CASHGAGRNYGYTF.